The 15 T cell receptor beta chains reported below all come from one sample, sequenced in a study of T-cell memory formation after mild COVID-19 listed by TCRdb under 2021. Library method: 5' RACE. Sequencing used an Illumina NovaSeq 6000. TCRdb reprocessing: public reads trimmed at Q25 with fastp, clones called with MiXCR, in-frame beta chains kept. Under each unique CDR3 protein, matching rows form one entry showing the most common genes and DNA. The sample includes a few hundred thousand distinct CDR3 sequences, with 15% to 20% observed a single time. The leading ten clones occupy about a fifth of the sample. The sequenced sample was PBMCs or a T cell subset sorted from them (not recorded which). The receptor set was obtained from a man between 18 and 35 years old who had mild COVID-19 (a few samples of this study predate the infection). The sample titles of this study are shuffled in the database, so cell type and time point are left out; the donor was told from shared clones.

The genes are TRBV6-5 and TRBJ1-2; D not resolved. Germline CDR1 and CDR2: MNHEY and SVGAGI. The length of the CDR3 is 15 residues. Trimming cost V 5 bases and J 1 base, with 14 bases left between them. CDR3 sequence reads: CASSPFVGFNYGYTF. The CDR3 DNA reads TGTGCCAGCAGTCCCTTCGTCGGTTTTAACTATGGCTACACCTTC.

The gene calls are TRBV12-3 or TRBV12-4 and TRBJ2-5; 7 bases match TRBD2. Trimming at V came to 5 bases and at J to 2 bases, leaving 8 bases not matched to a gene. The CDR3 runs 15 residues. The DNA for the CDR3 is TGTGCCAGCAGTCCCGGCGGGGGACTTCAAGAGACCCAGTACTTC. Protein sequence: CASSPGGGLQETQYF.

This clonotype was seen a handful of times. Because it lacks the conserved phenylalanine or tryptophan at the end, this CDR3 is likely a read error. No DNA is shown, since the ends of the CDR3 on it are uncertain; the CDR3 is the one TCRdb lists. The chain uses TRBV30 and TRBJ2-1; the table names TRBD2, a call not compared with the DNA. The CDR3 length is 15 residues, termini included. Germline V gene sequence: CDR1 GTSNPN, CDR2 SVGIG (reference sequence). The CDR3: CAWSVQRGGLAPVSI.

This clonotype was detected a few times. V and J are TRBV7-9 and TRBJ2-3; D is tentatively TRBD1 or TRBD2 (5 bases each). The length of the CDR3 is 13 residues. The germline V gene encodes CDR1 SEHNR and CDR2 FQNEAQ (reference sequence). V lost 5 bases, J lost 4 bases, and 10 bases lay in between. The CDR3 loop reads CASSQPGPDTQYF. The CDR3 DNA is TGTGCCAGCAGCCAGCCGGGGCCAGATACGCAGTATTTT.

The chain employs TRBV5-5 and TRBJ1-6; unclear D gene. The CDR3 has 13 amino acids. Between the trimmed V and J ends, which lost 2 bases and 5 bases, there was a span of 5 bases. Germline loops: CDR1 SGHKS, CDR2 YYEKEE (reference sequence). The CDR3 sequence: CASSFRDNSPLHF. The DNA of the CDR3 is TGTGCCAGCAGCTTCCGGGATAATTCACCCCTCCACTTT. The whole variable domain, remainder taken from reference TRBV5-5 and TRBJ1-6, is DAGVTQSPTHLIKTRGQQVTLRCSPISGHKSVSWYQQVLGQGPQFIFQYYEKEERGRGNFPDRFSARQFPNYSSELNVNALLLGDSALYLCASSFRDNSPLHFGNGTRLTVT.

This chain uses TRBV5-1 with TRBJ2-7, with D unresolved. The CDR3 extends over 14 amino acids. The germline V gene encodes CDR1 SGHRS and CDR2 YFSETQ. Trimming stripped 4 bases from V and 3 bases from J, with 14 bases between. The CDR3 nucleotides read TGCGCCAGCAGCGAAGGACCGAGTGACTACGAGCAGTACGTC. It is translated as CASSEGPSDYEQYV.

The rearrangement links TRBV11-2 to TRBJ2-7; D possibly uses TRBD1 or TRBD2 (5 bases each). Germline V CDR1 and CDR2: SGHAT, FQNNGV. The length of the CDR3 is 14 residues. V was trimmed by 0 bases and J by 6 bases, leaving 12 bases between them. CDR3 nucleotides: TGTGCCAGCAGCTTAGAGGGGGTATGGGGCGAGCAGTACTTC. Its protein product is CASSLEGVWGEQYF.

This clonotype was found a few times. The chain employs TRBV10-3 and TRBJ2-7, with D perhaps matching TRBD2 (6 bases). The CDR3 has 15 amino acids. Trimming took off 3 bases at V and 2 bases at J, with 14 bases between the two ends. Germline loops: CDR1 ENHRY, CDR2 SYGVKD. CDR3 DNA sequence: TGTGCCATCAGTGAAGGCGGGGCAGGGACCTACGAGCAGTACGTC. Amino acid sequence: CAISEGGAGTYEQYV.

The chain joins TRBV5-4 to TRBJ2-1, with 11 nucleotides matching TRBD2. V lost 3 bases to trimming and J lost 3 bases; unmatched junction nucleotides: 11. The CDR3 loop spans 18 amino acids. Germline CDR1 is SGHNT and CDR2 is YYREEE (reference sequence). The CDR3 here is CASSSRAASGGNYNEQFF. CDR3 DNA sequence: TGTGCCAGCAGCTCCCGAGCAGCTAGCGGGGGGAACTACAATGAGCAGTTCTTC.

This clonotype has more than one count but fewer than ten. V usage is TRBV9 and J usage is TRBJ2-5, with 12 bases identical to TRBD2. Per the germline V gene, CDR1 is SGDLS and CDR2 is YYNGEE. Unmatched junction bases numbered 12, after V lost 4 bases and J lost 5 bases. The CDR3 runs 17 residues. The CDR3 DNA reads TGTGCCAGCAGCAAGGGACTAGCGGGCGAAGGTGGGGAGACCCAGTACTTC. Residues: CASSKGLAGEGGETQYF.

V is TRBV6-2 or TRBV6-3 and J is TRBJ1-1; D is ambiguous. CDR3 length: 15 amino acids. Germline V gene sequence: CDR1 MNHEY, CDR2 SVGEGT. Deletions cut 5 bases from V and 3 bases from J, with 16 bases between. The DNA for the CDR3 is TGTGCCAGCAGTCTAGCCCCTAGTGGGGACACTGAAGCTTTCTTT. Translated: CASSLAPSGDTEAFF.

The gene calls are TRBV5-6 and TRBJ2-3, with D tentatively TRBD1 (5 bases). CDR1 is SGHDT, CDR2 YYEEEE, per germline. The CDR3 covers 16 residues. V was pared by 3 bases and J by 7 bases, with 21 bases between. CDR3 in amino acids: CASSSWADMGRNTQYF. The DNA for the CDR3 is TGTGCCAGCAGCTCTTGGGCGGACATGGGGCGAAATACGCAGTATTTT.

The chain employs TRBV15 and TRBJ2-3; D gene ambiguous. Germline V gives CDR1 LNHNV, CDR2 YYDKDF (reference sequence). The ends were cut back, 2 bases at V and 3 bases at J, with 9 bases in the middle. This CDR3 comprises 14 residues. In nucleotides, the CDR3 is TGTGCCACCAGCAGACACCGAGCGACAGATACGCAGTATTTT. Translation gives CATSRHRATDTQYF.

The chain employs TRBV2 and TRBJ2-3; no reliable D call. V dropped 4 bases and J dropped 0 bases, with 14 bases sitting between them. The germline V gene has CDR1 SNHLY and CDR2 FYNNEI. This CDR3 contains 16 residues. DNA of the CDR3: TGTGCCAGCAGTGTGCTCGCGCGCCCTAGCACAGATACGCAGTATTTT. Translation gives CASSVLARPSTDTQYF.

This chain connects TRBV6-5 to TRBJ2-5; D might be TRBD1 (5 bases). The CDR3 sequence is 15 residues long. Germline V gene lookup returns CDR1 MNHEY and CDR2 SVGAGI. V lost 2 bases and J lost 2, with 12 bases in between. This CDR3 reads CASSYAGNSQETQYF. In DNA, the CDR3 is TGTGCCAGCAGTTACGCAGGGAACTCTCAAGAGACCCAGTACTTC.